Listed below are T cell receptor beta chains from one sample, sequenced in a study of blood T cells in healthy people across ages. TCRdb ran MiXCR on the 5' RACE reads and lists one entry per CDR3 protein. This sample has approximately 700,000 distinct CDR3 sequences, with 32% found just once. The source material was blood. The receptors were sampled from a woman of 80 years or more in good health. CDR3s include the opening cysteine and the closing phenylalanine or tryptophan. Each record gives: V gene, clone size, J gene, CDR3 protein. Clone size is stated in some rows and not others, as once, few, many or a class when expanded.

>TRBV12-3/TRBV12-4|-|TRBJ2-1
CASSLASGRNEQFF
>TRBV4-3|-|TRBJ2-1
CASSQEVDGGGYNEQFF
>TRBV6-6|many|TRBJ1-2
CASSPGTGGSYGYTF
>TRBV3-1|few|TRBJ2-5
CASSQESAALRAQYF
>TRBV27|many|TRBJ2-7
CASSHSRVYEQYF
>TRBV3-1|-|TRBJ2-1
CASSQGIRLAGNNEQFF
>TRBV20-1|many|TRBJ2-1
CSALFFGANEQFF
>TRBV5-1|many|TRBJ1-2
CASSLEGSHGYTF
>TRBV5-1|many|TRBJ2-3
CASSFRGGVPADTQYF
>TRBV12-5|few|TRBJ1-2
CASGLGTGGHYGYTF
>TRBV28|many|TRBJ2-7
CASRSPGQLGEQYF
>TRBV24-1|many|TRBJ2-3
CATSDSSGVPVTDTQYF
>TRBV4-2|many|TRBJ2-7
CASSQVSGTGIYEQYF
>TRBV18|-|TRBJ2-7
CASSPTAQSEQYF
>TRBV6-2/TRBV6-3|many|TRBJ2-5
CASSLPGRAETQYF
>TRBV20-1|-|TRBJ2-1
CSAREGAGDYNEQFF
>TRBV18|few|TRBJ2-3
CASSPRRTSSVTDTQYF
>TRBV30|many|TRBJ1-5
CAWRAGLNQPQHF
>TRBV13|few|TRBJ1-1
CASSLGGGTIAEAFF
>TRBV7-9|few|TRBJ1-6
CASSPRQGGSPPHF
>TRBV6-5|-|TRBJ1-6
CASRSGQGTLGPLHF
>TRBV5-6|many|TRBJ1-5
CASSLGLSGSAQHF
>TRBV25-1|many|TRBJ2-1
CASSATSGGAVYNEQFF
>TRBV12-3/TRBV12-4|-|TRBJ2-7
CASSPGGANYYEQYF
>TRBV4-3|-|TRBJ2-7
CAGSQARGAYEQYF
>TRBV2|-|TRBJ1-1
CASRQGNYRGEAFF
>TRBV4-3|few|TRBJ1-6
CASSQDPSQGKTSSPLHF
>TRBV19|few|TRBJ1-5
CASSPGRNNNQPQHF
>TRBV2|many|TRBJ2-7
CASSGGPGQGSYEQYF
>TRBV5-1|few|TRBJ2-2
CASSPTGIPSTGELFF
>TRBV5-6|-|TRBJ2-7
CASSGLDYEQYF
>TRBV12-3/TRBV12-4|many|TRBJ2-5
CASSLTGLETQYF
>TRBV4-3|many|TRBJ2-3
CASSHTTGAPDTQYF
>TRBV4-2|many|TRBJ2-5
CASSQVPSGGQETQYF
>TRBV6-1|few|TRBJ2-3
CASSEGAADTDTQYF
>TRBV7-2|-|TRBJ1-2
CASSLGRTGGMGYTF
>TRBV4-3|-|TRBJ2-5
CASSQDSLRIQETQYF
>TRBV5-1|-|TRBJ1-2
CASSLYFGGANGYTF
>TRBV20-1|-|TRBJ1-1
CSARDGRYTEAFF
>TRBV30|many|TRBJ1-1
CAWRDTGGSEAFF
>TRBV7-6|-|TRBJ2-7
CASSLSPVGYEQYF
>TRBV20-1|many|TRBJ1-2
CSARDPFFPTGDYGYTF
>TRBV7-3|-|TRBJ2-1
CASSLTGSGEQFF
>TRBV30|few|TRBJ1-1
CAWGEPGTSWSEAFF
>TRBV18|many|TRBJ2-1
CASSPRQPSSYNEQFF
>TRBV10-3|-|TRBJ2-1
CAISVAGFATEQFF
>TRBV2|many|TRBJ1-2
CASTSLGTDYGYTF
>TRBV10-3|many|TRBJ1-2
CASEKTGEREGYTF
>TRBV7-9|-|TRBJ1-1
CASSLGYLNTEAFF
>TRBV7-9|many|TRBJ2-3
CASSEGTGRTTDTQYF
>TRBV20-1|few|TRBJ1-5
CSASAGTGNNQPQHF
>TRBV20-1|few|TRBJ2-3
CSAASQGSTDTQYF
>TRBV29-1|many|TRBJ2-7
CSVEDYREQYF
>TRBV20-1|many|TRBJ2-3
CSALHQSGGPGPDTQYF
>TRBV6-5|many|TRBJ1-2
CASRNGQGNGYTF
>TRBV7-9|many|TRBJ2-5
CASSLMGGETQYF
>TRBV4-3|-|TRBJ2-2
CASSQDVSSGGRGGELFF
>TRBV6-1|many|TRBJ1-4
CASSEASVTTNEKLFF
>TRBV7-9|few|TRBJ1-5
CASSRGQGRYGNQPQHF